The TCR beta chain under discussion was sequenced for a study of radiation and T cells in renal cell carcinoma. Study-wide results and caveats: Sampling covered only roughly 0.91 g of each tumor. Compared with controls, irradiated tumors had more, larger dominant CDR3 motifs. Compared with controls, irradiated tumors showed greater TCR clonality.

With respect to this clone: The antigen remains unidentified.

Described treatment: treatment-naive control, cytoreductive nephrectomy. Clear cell pathology was present in this patient's renal cell carcinoma. The method was immunoSEQ multiplex PCR; TCRdb's version includes in-frame clones alone and lacks a portion of them. The sample carries around 18,000 clones, more than 55% recorded once. V lost 0 bases and J lost 3, with 11 bases in between. The CDR3 is 15 amino acids. Germline V lookup: CDR1 SQVTM, CDR2 ANQGSEA. Source: tumor tissue, taken from a patient whose treatment was nephrectomy without radiotherapy. This TCR was sampled from a man in his forties or fifties with renal cell carcinoma. The rearrangement joins TRBV29-1 to TRBJ2-2; tentative D call: TRBD2 (6 bases). CDR3 region: CSVEDLRGDTGELFF. DNA of the CDR3: TGCAGCGTTGAAGATCTGCGGGGAGACACCGGGGAGCTGTTTTTT.